Each of the 27 T cell receptor beta chains below was sequenced from the same sample in a study of blood T cell repertoires in COVID-19. Repertoires were generated with immunoSEQ multiplex PCR, while TCRdb's copy carries only in-frame clones and drops some. The sample carries around 340,000 clones, about 86% recorded once. Sequenced sample: peripheral blood. The source is a man aged 25 to 40 with active or convalescent COVID-19.

On this clone itself: Other nucleotide sequences from this sample produce the same CDR3. This chain uses TRBV12-5 with TRBJ1-2; D gene ambiguous. This CDR3 has 13 amino acids. The germline V gene encodes CDR1 LGHNT and CDR2 FRNRAP. Trimming cost V 1 base and J 1 base, with 4 bases left between them. CDR3 amino acids: CASGLDSNYGYTF. The CDR3 nucleotides are TGTGCTAGTGGTTTGGACAGTAACTATGGCTACACCTTC.

The rearrangement links TRBV28 to TRBJ2-5, with TRBD2 as a possible D gene (5 bases). Germline CDR1 is MDHEN and CDR2 is SYDVKM. V was pared by 11 bases and J by 2 bases, with 15 bases between. The CDR3 length is 13 residues. The CDR3 sequence is CASNGLSQETQYF. DNA for the CDR3: TGTGCCTCCAATGGACTCTCTCAAGAGACCCAGTACTTC.

CDR3 coding DNA: TGCAGCGCGGCGGGGGGGAGCTCCTACGAGCAGTACTTC. This gives the protein CSAAGGSSYEQYF. The chain recombines TRBV29-1 with TRBJ2-7, with 9 nucleotides matching TRBD2. Germline V gene lookup returns CDR1 SQVTM and CDR2 ANQGSEA. The CDR3 totals 13 residues. The junction had 4 bases not matched to a gene; V was cut back by 7 bases and J by 0 bases.

The rearrangement joins TRBV12-3 or TRBV12-4 to TRBJ1-2; D call uncertain. The CDR3 is 13 amino acids. V dropped 5 bases and J dropped 9 bases, with 16 bases sitting between them. Here the CDR3 DNA reads TGTGCCAGCAGTCAAGAACTTCTCCTTAGCTACACCTTC. This sequence encodes CASSQELLLSYTF.

The rearrangement joins TRBV7-9 to TRBJ2-1; D ambiguous. The CDR3 runs 14 residues. Trimming shortened V by 2 bases and J by 7 bases, and 12 bases separated the two germline ends. Per germline, CDR1 SEHNR and CDR2 FQNEAQ (reference sequence). The CDR3, as DNA: TGTGCCAGCAGCTTATTGGCTTTGCCTAATGAGCAGTTCTTC. This encodes CASSLLALPNEQFF.

Only one count was recorded for this clone. The chain combines TRBV2 with TRBJ2-2, with D perhaps TRBD2 (6 bases). CDR1 and CDR2 from the germline V gene are SNHLY and FYNNEI. V lost 8 bases, J lost 3 bases, and 10 bases lay in between. The CDR3 spans 13 residues. The CDR3 protein is CASLGGYTGELFF. The CDR3 bases are TGTGCCAGCTTGGGGGGTTACACCGGGGAGCTGTTTTTT.

The chain has TRBV28 and TRBJ2-7, with 10 nucleotides matching TRBD2. Losses at the gene ends were 6 bases for V and 6 bases for J; bases not matched to a gene: 17. This CDR3 comprises 17 residues. Germline V gene data show CDR1 as MDHEN and CDR2 as SYDVKM. CDR3: CASSALTLAGGPREQYF. The CDR3 nucleotides are TGTGCCAGCAGCGCCCTTACCTTAGCGGGAGGCCCCCGCGAGCAGTACTTC. Complete variable domain (other parts from reference TRBV28 and TRBJ2-7): DVKVTQSSRYLVKRTGEKVFLECVQDMDHENMFWYRQDPGLGLRLIYFSYDVKMKEKGDIPEGYSVSREKKERFSLILESASTNQTSMYLCASSALTLAGGPREQYFGPGTRLTVT.

V is TRBV5-1 and J is TRBJ2-7; 8 bases are a match to TRBD1. CDR3 length: 14 amino acids. Germline loops: CDR1 SGHRS, CDR2 YFSETQ. Germline trimming cut 4 bases from V and 4 bases from J; bases unmatched to any gene: 7. CDR3 protein: CASSTGGRGYEQYF. The CDR3 DNA is TGCGCCAGCAGCACAGGGGGGCGAGGATACGAGCAGTACTTC.

J is TRBJ2-7 and V is TRBV18, with 7 bases aligning to TRBD1. This CDR3 is built from 16 residues. The V gene's germline CDR1 is KGHSH and CDR2 LQKENI. V was clipped by 3 bases and J by 1 base; unmatched bases: 9. In DNA, the CDR3 is TGTGCCAGCTCACCCAGCTCGACAGGGCGGTCCTACGAGCAGTACTTC. As protein: CASSPSSTGRSYEQYF.

The chain is built from TRBV11-3 and TRBJ1-4; D is possibly TRBD1 (6 bases). V dropped 5 bases and J dropped 8 bases, with 18 bases sitting between them. The CDR3 runs to 15 residues. CDR1 and CDR2 (germline): SGHNT, YENEEA. The CDR3 loop is CASSGRGTSGEKLFF. Here the CDR3 DNA reads TGTGCCAGCAGCGGAAGGGGGACTAGTGGGGAAAAACTGTTTTTT.

The chain combines TRBV6-2 or TRBV6-3 with TRBJ1-6; 9 bases align to TRBD1. The CDR3 is made up of 17 amino acids. Germline V gives CDR1 MNHEY, CDR2 SVGEGT. V was pared by 4 bases and J by 10 bases, with 14 bases of the junction left unmatched. The CDR3 sequence is CASSFNSPGQGGSPLHF. The CDR3 coding sequence is TGTGCCAGCAGTTTCAATTCTCCGGGACAGGGAGGCTCACCCCTCCACTTT.

This clone was recorded only once. The chain couples TRBV19 to TRBJ1-1; 7 bases agree with TRBD1. The CDR3 contains 14 residues. V lost 7 bases and J lost 4; bases outside the gene matches: 9. CDR1 is LNHDA and CDR2 is SQIVND in the germline V gene (reference sequence). CDR3 nucleotides: TGTGCCAGTACCACGGACAGGTTTGGCACTGAAGCTTTCTTT. Its translation: CASTTDRFGTEAFF.

This chain links TRBV5-6 with TRBJ2-1; D uncertain. This CDR3 has 12 amino acids. V dropped 2 bases and J dropped 8 bases, with 8 bases sitting between them. Germline CDR1 reads SGHDT; CDR2 reads YYEEEE. CDR3: CASSFERDEQFF. The CDR3 DNA is TGTGCCAGCAGCTTCGAGCGAGATGAGCAGTTCTTC.

This chain uses TRBV12-3 or TRBV12-4 with TRBJ1-5, with TRBD1 identical over 7 bases. V lost 8 bases, J lost 2 bases, and 3 bases stayed unmatched. The CDR3 consists of 13 residues. The CDR3 DNA sequence: TGTGCCAGCGGCGACAGGGGCAATCAGCCCCAGCATTTT. Translation: CASGDRGNQPQHF.

Here the CDR3 DNA reads TGTGCCAGCAGCATGCATGGCGGTGAAGAGACCCAGTACTTC. Amino acids: CASSMHGGEETQYF. The chain combines TRBV7-3 with TRBJ2-5; the D is unclear. Trimming cost V 5 bases and J 3 bases, with 13 bases left between them. This CDR3 has 14 amino acids. Germline loops: CDR1 SGHTA, CDR2 FQGTGA.

The chain uses TRBV14 and TRBJ2-1; TRBD2 matches 13 bases. This CDR3 has 16 amino acids. Per the germline V gene, CDR1 is SGHDN and CDR2 is FVKESK. J gave up 8 bases and V 4 bases, and 8 bases lay outside the gene matches. The CDR3 region has the DNA TGTGCCAGCAGCCTCGGACTAGCGGGAGTTTTATATGAGCAGTTCTTC. This encodes CASSLGLAGVLYEQFF.

This clone was recorded a few times. The chain's CDR3 is CASSTVLLTGELFF. The CDR3 nucleotides are TGTGCCAGCTCTACGGTCCTCCTTACCGGGGAGCTGTTTTTT. The genes are TRBV19 and TRBJ2-2; the D is unclear. V lost 9 bases to trimming and J lost 5 bases, with 16 bases between them. CDR3 size: 14 residues. CDR1 is LNHDA and CDR2 is SQIVND in the germline V gene (reference sequence).

The chain uses TRBV19 and TRBJ2-2; 8 bases match TRBD2. The CDR3 spans 14 residues. CDR1 is LNHDA and CDR2 is SQIVND in the germline V gene (reference sequence). V shed 6 bases, J shed 2 bases, and the junction held 2 bases outside the gene matches. CDR3 amino acids: CASSLAGNTGELFF. CDR3 nucleotides: TGTGCCAGTAGCCTAGCGGGTAACACCGGGGAGCTGTTTTTT.

There are a few counts of this clone. The V and J genes are TRBV6-5 and TRBJ1-6; TRBD1 agrees at 7 bases. Trimming at V came to 2 bases and at J to 7 bases, leaving 5 bases not matched to a gene. The CDR3 is 15 residues long. Germline-derived CDR1 and CDR2 are MNHEY and SVGAGI. CDR3 region: CASSYGDRINSPLHF. DNA for the CDR3: TGTGCCAGCAGTTACGGGGACAGAATAAATTCACCCCTCCACTTT.

This clone was found once. J is TRBJ2-7 and V is TRBV24-1; D might be TRBD2 (6 bases). V was shortened by 9 bases and J by 7 bases, with 15 bases between the two germline ends. Germline values: CDR1 KGHDR, CDR2 SFDVKD. The CDR3 consists of 12 residues. DNA for the CDR3: TGTGCCACCGGGGGGTCCCTGGGGGAGCAGTACTTC. Its protein is CATGGSLGEQYF.

The chain combines TRBV12-5 with TRBJ2-5, with D possibly TRBD1 on 6 matching bases. Germline values: CDR1 LGHNT, CDR2 FRNRAP. Trimming shortened V by 7 bases and J by 2 bases, and 14 bases separated the two germline ends. The CDR3 has 14 amino acids. The CDR3 region has the DNA TGTGCTAGTGCCCACCGGGACACACAAGAGACCCAGTACTTC. This sequence encodes CASAHRDTQETQYF.

The rearrangement joins TRBV7-7 to TRBJ2-1, with TRBD1 matching 9 bases. CDR1 SSHAT and CDR2 FNYEAQ come from the germline V gene (reference sequence). The ends lost 5 bases at V and 6 bases at J; junction bases unmatched: 2. The CDR3 loop spans 13 amino acids. CDR3 sequence (DNA): TGTGCCAGCAGCCCGGACAGGGGCAATGAGCAGTTCTTC. It codes for CASSPDRGNEQFF.

The chain recombines TRBV6-2 or TRBV6-3 with TRBJ1-1, with D tentatively TRBD1 (5 bases). The CDR3 has 14 amino acids. V was cut by 2 bases and J by 1 base, with 8 bases left in between. The germline CDR1 and CDR2 sequences are MNHEY and SVGEGT. This chain's CDR3 is CASSYNTGNTEAFF. CDR3 DNA: TGTGCCAGCAGTTACAACACAGGGAACACTGAAGCTTTCTTT.

This clone has a handful of counts. The genes are TRBV28 and TRBJ2-7, with 8 bases fitting TRBD1. Germline-derived CDR1 and CDR2 are MDHEN and SYDVKM. The CDR3 is 12 residues long. Losses at the gene ends were 8 bases for V and 7 bases for J; bases not matched to a gene: 7. CDR3 amino acids: CASGQGAWEQYF. The CDR3 region has the DNA TGTGCCAGCGGGCAGGGGGCGTGGGAGCAGTACTTC.

The V call is TRBV9, the J call TRBJ1-6; D uncertain. The V gene's germline CDR1 is SGDLS and CDR2 YYNGEE. The CDR3 covers 13 residues. The V end lost 2 bases, the J end lost 5 bases, and 5 bases lay between the germline ends. This CDR3 reads CASSVTDNSPLHF. DNA for the CDR3: TGTGCCAGCAGCGTCACTGATAATTCACCCCTCCACTTT.

The chain links TRBV11-2 to TRBJ2-7; 7 nucleotides agree with TRBD1. The germline CDR1 and CDR2 sequences are SGHAT and FQNNGV. Unmatched junction bases numbered 19, after V lost 3 bases and J lost 8 bases. CDR3 size: 17 residues. The CDR3 here is CASSFDGWAGKGAQQYF. The CDR3 DNA reads TGTGCCAGCAGCTTTGATGGTTGGGCGGGTAAGGGGGCTCAGCAGTACTTC.

This chain links TRBV9 with TRBJ1-2; TRBD1 aligns across 8 bases. The CDR3 has 15 amino acids. Germline CDR1 is SGDLS and CDR2 is YYNGEE. J gave up 2 bases and V 1 base, and 4 bases lay outside the gene matches. The CDR3 protein is CASSVSTGANYGYTF. CDR3 in DNA: TGTGCCAGCAGCGTATCGACAGGGGCGAACTATGGCTACACCTTC.